Each of the 16 T cell receptor beta chains below was sequenced from the same sample in a study of T-cell reconstitution after alpha-beta-depleted transplantation in children. Unique molecular identifiers were used in preparing the TCRbeta library. Using its own MiXCR run on the PCR reads, TCRdb lists one record per CDR3 protein. The table lists about 200,000 distinct CDR3 sequences, roughly 6.3% of them singletons. The sample consisted of PBMCs, taken before TCRalphabeta/CD19-depleted stem cell transplant. All receptors derive from a girl under two years old with combined immunodeficiency, due to receive a stem cell transplant.

The chain has TRBV4-1 and TRBJ2-7; 8 bases are a match to TRBD2. The ends lost 0 bases at V and 6 bases at J; junction bases unmatched: 10. Germline-derived CDR1 and CDR2 are MGHRA and YSYEKL. The CDR3 length is 16 residues. The DNA of the CDR3 is TGCGCCAGCAGCCAAGATGGCGGGGGGCGGATCGGCGAGCAGTACTTC. It yields the protein CASSQDGGGRIGEQYF.

The rearrangement joins TRBV7-6 to TRBJ1-6; TRBD1 agrees at 7 bases. Germline values: CDR1 SGHVS, CDR2 FNYEAQ. This CDR3 spans 17 amino acids. V lost 5 bases and J lost 6; bases outside the gene matches: 13. The CDR3 DNA sequence: TGTGCCAGCAGCCTATATATAGCGGGACAGCTTAATTCACCCCTCCACTTT. Amino acid sequence: CASSLYIAGQLNSPLHF.

This clonotype was counted at least ten times. In nucleotides, the CDR3 is TGCAGCGTTGAAACCCCGGGACAGGTCTACGAGCAGTACTTC. The encoded protein is CSVETPGQVYEQYF. J is TRBJ2-7 and V is TRBV29-1, with TRBD1 identical over 8 bases. The CDR3 spans 14 residues. V trimming: 2 bases; J trimming: 3 bases; junction bases outside the gene matches: 6. CDR1 is SQVTM and CDR2 is ANQGSEA in the germline V gene.

This clonotype showed up just a few times. The gene calls are TRBV12-3 or TRBV12-4 and TRBJ1-5; D unclear. The CDR3 consists of 15 residues. V was clipped by 5 bases and J by 2 bases, with 13 bases between them. The CDR3 sequence: CASSPFPVGNQPQHF. Here the CDR3 DNA reads TGTGCCAGCAGTCCATTCCCCGTCGGCAATCAGCCCCAGCATTTT.

This clonotype was recorded many times. The chain has TRBV5-1 and TRBJ2-1; D is uncertain. This CDR3 has 17 residues. Germline V gives CDR1 SGHRS, CDR2 YFSETQ. V was trimmed by 1 base and J by 2 bases, leaving 16 bases between them. The CDR3 region has the DNA TGCGCCAGCAGCTTGAACCCATGGCCGCCCACCTACAATGAGCAGTTCTTC. It is translated as CASSLNPWPPTYNEQFF.

Ten or more counts support this clonotype. CDR3 loop: CSASGLLKREGQNEQFF. The CDR3 bases are TGCAGTGCTAGTGGCCTCCTGAAGCGGGAGGGCCAGAATGAGCAGTTCTTC. The chain carries TRBV20-1 and TRBJ2-1; 10 positions match TRBD2. Per the germline V gene, CDR1 is DFQATT and CDR2 is SNEGSKA (reference sequence). The CDR3 is 17 amino acids. Trimming cost V 3 bases and J 7 bases; bases outside gene matches: 15.

This clonotype appeared many times. The chain has TRBV3-1 and TRBJ1-5; 9 bases are shared with TRBD1. V lost 5 bases, J lost 6 bases, and 8 bases stayed unmatched. In germline, CDR1 is LGHDT, CDR2 YNNKEL (reference sequence). This CDR3 region has 15 residues. CDR3: CASSSGQGKSQPQHF. For the CDR3, the DNA is TGTGCCAGCAGCTCCGGACAGGGGAAGAGTCAGCCCCAGCATTTT.

This clonotype was counted many times. This chain joins TRBV4-1 and TRBJ2-4; D possibly corresponds to TRBD2 (5 bases). The V end was cut by 4 bases, the J end by 3 bases, with 13 bases between. The CDR3 is made up of 15 amino acids. The V gene's germline CDR1 is MGHRA and CDR2 YSYEKL. The CDR3 DNA reads as TGCGCCAGCAGCCCCTGGATGAGCGGCAAAAACATTCAGTACTTC. Translating it yields CASSPWMSGKNIQYF.

A few counts support this clonotype. The rearrangement links TRBV10-3 to TRBJ1-5, with TRBD1 identical over 8 bases. The germline V gene encodes CDR1 ENHRY and CDR2 SYGVKD. This CDR3 contains 17 residues. Trimming removed 2 bases from V and 5 bases from J; junction bases left unmatched: 11. CDR3: CAISEDIQGAIDQPQHF. CDR3 sequence (DNA): TGTGCCATCAGTGAGGATATCCAGGGGGCCATCGATCAGCCCCAGCATTTT.

This clonotype was detected many times. The chain uses TRBV20-1 and TRBJ1-1, with D unresolved. Germline V gene data show CDR1 as DFQATT and CDR2 as SNEGSKA (reference sequence). This CDR3 is built from 16 residues. V lost 1 base, J lost 4 bases, and 19 bases lay in between. DNA of the CDR3: TGCAGTGCTAGAGCGGTCAATATGGGGTTAGGCACTGAAGCTTTCTTT. Translating gives CSARAVNMGLGTEAFF.

This clonotype came up many times. The chain recombines TRBV20-1 with TRBJ2-1; 13 bases match TRBD2. The CDR3 extends over 17 amino acids. V dropped 2 bases and J dropped 6; count of bases not matched to a gene: 10. Germline CDR1 DFQATT, CDR2 SNEGSKA (reference sequence). CDR3 residues: CSARPFMTSGGRNEQFF. CDR3 DNA: TGCAGTGCTAGACCGTTCATGACTAGCGGGGGGCGCAATGAGCAGTTCTTC.

In this sample, this clonotype turned up many times. This chain joins TRBV4-2 and TRBJ2-7, with 9 bases matching TRBD1. Germline values: CDR1 LGHNA, CDR2 YNFKEQ. CDR3 length equals 16 residues. After removal of 0 bases from V and 2 bases from J, the junction contained 5 bases not matched to a gene. The CDR3 is CASSQEGTGRTYEQYF. DNA of the CDR3: TGTGCCAGCAGCCAAGAGGGGACAGGGAGGACCTACGAGCAGTACTTC.

The chain is built from TRBV7-2 and TRBJ1-2, with D perhaps matching TRBD1 (6 bases). Germline assignment: CDR1 SGHTA and CDR2 FQGNSA. The CDR3 length is 14 residues. V lost 3 bases to trimming and J lost 2 bases, with 10 bases between them. The CDR3 is CASSFTGLNYGYTF. CDR3 sequence (DNA): TGTGCCAGCAGCTTCACAGGGCTCAACTATGGCTACACCTTC.

This clonotype was observed many times. This rearrangement joins TRBV6-5 to TRBJ2-7; D is unclear. The V gene's germline CDR1 is MNHEY and CDR2 SVGAGI. There are 13 residues in the CDR3. The V end lost 4 bases, the J end lost 6 bases, and 13 bases lay between the germline ends. CDR3 sequence reads: CASSLADYGEQYF. The CDR3, as DNA: TGTGCCAGCAGTTTAGCAGATTACGGCGAGCAGTACTTC.

This clonotype was seen at least ten times. The chain links TRBV7-9 to TRBJ1-3; D remains unclear. Germline CDR1 and CDR2: SEHNR and FQNEAQ (reference sequence). Trimming pared 7 bases from V and 0 bases from J, leaving 7 bases between. The CDR3 length is 13 residues. The CDR3, as DNA: TGTGCCAGCATCCCCCTCTCTGGAAACACCATATATTTT. Translating gives CASIPLSGNTIYF. The full variable domain, with the rest looked up from reference TRBV7-9 and TRBJ1-3, is DTGVSQNPRHKITKRGQNVTFRCDPISEHNRLYWYRQTLGQGPEFLTYFQNEAQLEKSRLLSDRFSAERPKGSFSTLEIQRTEQGDSAMYLCASIPLSGNTIYFGEGSWLTVV.

This clonotype was seen at least ten times. This chain uses TRBV7-9 with TRBJ2-1, with 11 bases that match TRBD2. The ends lost 1 base at V and 2 bases at J; junction bases unmatched: 4. The CDR3 runs 17 residues. CDR1 and CDR2 (germline): SEHNR, FQNEAQ (reference sequence). In nucleotides, the CDR3 is TGTGCCAGCAGCTTAGTGACTAGCGGGGTAGCCTACAATGAGCAGTTCTTC. Encoded protein: CASSLVTSGVAYNEQFF.